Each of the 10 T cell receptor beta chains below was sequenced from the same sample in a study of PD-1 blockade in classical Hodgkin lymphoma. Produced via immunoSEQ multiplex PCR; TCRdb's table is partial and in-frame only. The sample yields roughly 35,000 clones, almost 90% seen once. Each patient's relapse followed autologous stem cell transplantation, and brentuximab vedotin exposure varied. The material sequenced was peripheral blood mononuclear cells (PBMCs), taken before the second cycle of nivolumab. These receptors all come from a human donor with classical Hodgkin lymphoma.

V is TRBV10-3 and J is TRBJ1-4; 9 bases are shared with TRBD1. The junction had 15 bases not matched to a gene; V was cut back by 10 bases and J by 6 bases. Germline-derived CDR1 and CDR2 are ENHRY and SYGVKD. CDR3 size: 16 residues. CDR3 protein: CASRDREGRRHEKLFF. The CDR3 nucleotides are TGTGCCAGCCGGGACAGGGAGGGGAGGAGACATGAAAAACTGTTTTTT.

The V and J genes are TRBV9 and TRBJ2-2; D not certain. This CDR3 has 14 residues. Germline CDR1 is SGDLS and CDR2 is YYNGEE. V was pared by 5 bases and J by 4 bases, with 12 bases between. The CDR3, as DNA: TGTGCCAGCAGAAAAGACCCGACCACCGGGGAGCTGTTTTTT. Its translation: CASRKDPTTGELFF.

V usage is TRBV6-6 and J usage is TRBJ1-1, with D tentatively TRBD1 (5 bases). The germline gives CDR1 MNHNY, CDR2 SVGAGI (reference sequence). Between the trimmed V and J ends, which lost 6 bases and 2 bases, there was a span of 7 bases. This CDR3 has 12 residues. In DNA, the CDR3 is TGTGCCAGCAGCAGGGACAACACTGAAGCTTTCTTT. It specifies CASSRDNTEAFF.

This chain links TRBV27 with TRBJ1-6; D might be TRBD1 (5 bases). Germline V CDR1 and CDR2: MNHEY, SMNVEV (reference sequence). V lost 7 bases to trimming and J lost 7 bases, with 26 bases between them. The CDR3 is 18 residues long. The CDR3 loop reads CASIPRGRRRIQNSPLHF. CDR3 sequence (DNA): TGTGCCAGCATACCGCGGGGCAGGCGCCGAATCCAGAATTCACCCCTCCACTTT.

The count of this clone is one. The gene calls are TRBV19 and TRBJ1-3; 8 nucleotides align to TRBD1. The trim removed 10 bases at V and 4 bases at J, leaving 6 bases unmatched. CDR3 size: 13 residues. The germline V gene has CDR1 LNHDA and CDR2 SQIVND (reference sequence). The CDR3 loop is CATAQGVGNTIYF. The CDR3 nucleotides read TGTGCCACAGCACAGGGGGTCGGAAACACCATATATTTT.

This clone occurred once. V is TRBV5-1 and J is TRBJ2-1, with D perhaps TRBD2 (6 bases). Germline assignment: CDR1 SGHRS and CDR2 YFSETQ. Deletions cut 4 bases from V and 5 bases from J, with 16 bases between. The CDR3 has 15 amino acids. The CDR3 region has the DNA TGCGCCAGCAGCCCCGGGCACCGGGAGAACAATGAGCAGTTCTTC. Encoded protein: CASSPGHRENNEQFF.

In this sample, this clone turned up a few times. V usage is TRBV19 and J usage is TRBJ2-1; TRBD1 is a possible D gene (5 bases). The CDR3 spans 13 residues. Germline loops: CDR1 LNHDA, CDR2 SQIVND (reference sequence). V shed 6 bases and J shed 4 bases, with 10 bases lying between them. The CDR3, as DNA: TGTGCCAGTAGCATGACAGAATACAATGAGCAGTTCTTC. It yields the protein CASSMTEYNEQFF.

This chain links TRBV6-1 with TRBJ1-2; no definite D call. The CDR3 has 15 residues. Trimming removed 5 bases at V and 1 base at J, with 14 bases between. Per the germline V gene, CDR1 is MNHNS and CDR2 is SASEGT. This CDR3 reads CASSPQSASNYGYTF. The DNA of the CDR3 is TGTGCCAGCAGTCCGCAGTCCGCCAGTAACTATGGCTACACCTTC.

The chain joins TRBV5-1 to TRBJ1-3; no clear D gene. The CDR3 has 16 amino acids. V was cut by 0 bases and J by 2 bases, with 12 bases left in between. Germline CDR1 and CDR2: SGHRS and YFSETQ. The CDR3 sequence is CASSLVGQLTGNTIYF. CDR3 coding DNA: TGCGCCAGCAGCTTGGTAGGGCAACTAACTGGAAACACCATATATTTT.

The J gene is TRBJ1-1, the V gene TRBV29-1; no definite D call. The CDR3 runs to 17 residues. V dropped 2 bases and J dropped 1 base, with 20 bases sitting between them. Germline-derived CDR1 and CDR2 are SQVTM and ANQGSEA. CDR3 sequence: CSVEKRSGARANTEAFF. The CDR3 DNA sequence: TGCAGCGTTGAAAAGCGATCGGGAGCCCGGGCGAACACTGAAGCTTTCTTT.